The clone carrying this T cell receptor beta chain was seen a few times. PCR used 60 Vbeta primers and 13 Jbeta primers. Profiled with immunoSEQ multiplex PCR; TCRdb holds only in-frame clones, not every one. The sample shows about 76,000 clones, 70% to 85% of them seen only once. This sample is part of a study of cytomegalovirus exposure and HLA in healthy donors. CDR1 and CDR2 (germline): SEHNR, FQNEAQ (reference sequence). This CDR3 has 13 amino acids. Between the trimmed V and J ends, which lost 7 bases and 1 base, there was a span of 10 bases. The rearrangement joins TRBV7-9 to TRBJ1-1; tentatively, D is TRBD1 (5 bases). The source material was PBMCs. This receptor was obtained from a man in his thirties or forties in good health and CMV-seronegative. The CDR3 reads CASTVQENTEAFF. CDR3 sequence (DNA): TGTGCCAGCACCGTACAGGAGAACACTGAAGCTTTCTTT.